Each of the 10 T cell receptor beta chains below was sequenced from the same sample in a study of graft-versus-host responses after intestinal transplantation. The assay was immunoSEQ multiplex PCR, and TCRdb's table has in-frame clones only and misses some. The top ten hold 2% to 2.5% of the sample, which has 85,000 to 95,000 clones, roughly 91% seen once. No antigens are known for them. The starting material was unstimulated CD8+ T cells sorted from spleen or lymph node cells, obtained before intestinal transplant. These receptors were collected from a human donor who received an intestinal transplant.

The chain uses TRBV9 and TRBJ2-6; D unclear. V was pared by 6 bases and J by 9 bases, with 13 bases between. This CDR3 is 13 amino acids long. The germline CDR1 and CDR2 sequences are SGDLS and YYNGEE. CDR3 nucleotides: TGTGCCAGCACCCCGCCTTCGAGCAACGTCCTGACTTTC. This encodes CASTPPSSNVLTF.

This sequence joins TRBV19 and TRBJ2-2, with D maybe TRBD1 (5 bases). There are 13 residues in the CDR3. Germline CDR1 is LNHDA and CDR2 is SQIVND (reference sequence). The germline V and J ends were trimmed by 6 bases and 8 bases, with 13 bases remaining between them. CDR3 sequence reads: CASSSRVSGELFF. The CDR3 DNA reads as TGTGCCAGTAGCTCCAGGGTATCAGGGGAGCTGTTTTTT. Looking up the rest from reference TRBV19 and TRBJ2-2 gives the full variable domain: DGGITQSPKYLFRKEGQNVTLSCEQNLNHDAMYWYRQDPGQGLRLIYYSQIVNDFQKGDIAEGYSVSREKKESFPLTVTSAQKNPTAFYLCASSSRVSGELFFGEGSRLTVL.

The chain is built from TRBV15 and TRBJ1-2, with 10 bases lining up with TRBD1. CDR3 length: 17 amino acids. Trimming cost V 0 bases and J 2 bases; bases outside gene matches: 6. Germline V gives CDR1 LNHNV, CDR2 YYDKDF (reference sequence). The CDR3 nucleotides read TGTGCCACCAGCAGAGATGGGGCGGGACAGGGGAACTATGGCTACACCTTC. Residues: CATSRDGAGQGNYGYTF. Full variable domain (outside the CDR3, taken from reference TRBV15 and TRBJ1-2): DAMVIQNPRYQVTQFGKPVTLSCSQTLNHNVMYWYQQKSSQAPKLLFHYYDKDFNNEADTPDNFQSRRPNTSFCFLDIRSPGLGDTAMYLCATSRDGAGQGNYGYTFGSGTRLTVV.

The gene calls are TRBV4-1 and TRBJ1-3, with 8 bases lining up with TRBD1. From germline, CDR1 is MGHRA and CDR2 YSYEKL. V lost 3 bases and J lost 0; bases outside the gene matches: 4. CDR3 length: 16 residues. This CDR3 is CASSHTGGSSGNTIYF. The CDR3 coding sequence is TGCGCCAGCAGCCATACAGGGGGAAGCTCTGGAAACACCATATATTTT.

V is TRBV5-6 and J is TRBJ2-7; TRBD1 might be the D (6 bases). Trimming shortened V by 1 base and J by 0 bases, and 8 bases separated the two germline ends. This CDR3 contains 14 residues. The germline V gene has CDR1 SGHDT and CDR2 YYEEEE. The CDR3: CASSLWDTSYEQYF. The CDR3 region has the DNA TGTGCCAGCAGCTTGTGGGACACCTCCTACGAGCAGTACTTC.

The chain is built from TRBV29-1 and TRBJ1-2; possibly TRBD1 for D (5 bases). This CDR3 contains 14 residues. Germline V CDR1 and CDR2: SQVTM, ANQGSEA. The V end was cut by 4 bases, the J end by 3 bases, with 15 bases between. This CDR3 is CSVGTPTAHYGYTF. DNA for the CDR3: TGCAGCGTTGGAACCCCGACAGCCCACTATGGCTACACCTTC.

This CDR3 is CASSLWEGLSSYNSPLHF. The CDR3 DNA is TGTGCCAGCAGCTTATGGGAGGGCTTGAGCTCCTATAATTCACCCCTCCACTTT. The J gene is TRBJ1-6, the V gene TRBV11-2; D is unresolved. CDR3 size: 18 residues. The V and J ends lost 2 bases and 0 bases respectively, with 14 bases between them. Germline values: CDR1 SGHAT, CDR2 FQNNGV.

This clone was picked up one time. This chain connects TRBV10-3 to TRBJ1-2, with D possibly being TRBD1 (5 bases). Germline CDR1 reads ENHRY; CDR2 reads SYGVKD. V was pared by 2 bases and J by 5 bases, with 12 bases between. CDR3 length: 14 residues. CDR3 bases: TGTGCCATCAGTGAGGGCGGGGCCCTTTATGGCTACACCTTC. This encodes CAISEGGALYGYTF.

The chain recombines TRBV27 with TRBJ2-7; TRBD2 aligns across 8 bases. V dropped 3 bases and J dropped 6; count of bases not matched to a gene: 10. Germline V lookup: CDR1 MNHEY, CDR2 SMNVEV (reference sequence). This CDR3 contains 15 residues. The CDR3 loop reads CASSLGSGGAGEQYF. The DNA for the CDR3 is TGTGCCAGCAGTTTGGGGTCCGGGGGGGCCGGCGAGCAGTACTTC.

The table lists this clone with a count of one. The chain carries TRBV5-6 and TRBJ2-7; tentative D call: TRBD2 (5 bases). The germline V gene encodes CDR1 SGHDT and CDR2 YYEEEE. V lost 2 bases and J lost 0, with 9 bases in between. CDR3 length equals 14 residues. The DNA for the CDR3 is TGTGCCAGCAGCTTTCCGGGGAGCTCCTACGAGCAGTACTTC. Translation gives CASSFPGSSYEQYF.